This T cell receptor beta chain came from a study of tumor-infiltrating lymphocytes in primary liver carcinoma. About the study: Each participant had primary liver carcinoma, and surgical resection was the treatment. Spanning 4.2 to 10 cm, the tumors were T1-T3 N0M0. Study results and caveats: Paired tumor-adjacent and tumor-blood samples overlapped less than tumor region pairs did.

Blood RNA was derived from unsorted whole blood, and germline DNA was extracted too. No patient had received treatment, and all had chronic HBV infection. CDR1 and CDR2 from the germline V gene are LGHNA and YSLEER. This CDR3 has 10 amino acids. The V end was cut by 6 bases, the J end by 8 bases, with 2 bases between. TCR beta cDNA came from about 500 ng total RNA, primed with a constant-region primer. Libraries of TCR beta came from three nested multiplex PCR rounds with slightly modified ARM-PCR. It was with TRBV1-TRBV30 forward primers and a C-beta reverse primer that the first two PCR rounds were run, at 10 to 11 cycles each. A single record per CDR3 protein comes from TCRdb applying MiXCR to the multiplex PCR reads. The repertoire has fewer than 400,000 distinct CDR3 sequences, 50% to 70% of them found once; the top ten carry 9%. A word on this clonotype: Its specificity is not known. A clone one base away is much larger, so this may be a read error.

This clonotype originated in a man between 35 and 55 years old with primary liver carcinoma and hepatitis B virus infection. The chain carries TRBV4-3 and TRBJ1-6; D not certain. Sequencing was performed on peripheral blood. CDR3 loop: CASRHSPLHF. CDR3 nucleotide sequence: TGCGCCAGCAGGCATTCACCCCTCCACTTT.